These 22 T cell receptor beta chains originate from one sample sequenced in a study of early T cells in non-severe SARS-CoV-2 infection (dated by TCRdb to the early 2020s). The library relied on 5' RACE. Sequencing used a NextSeq 500. TCRdb reran the public reads through fastp at Q25 and MiXCR, keeping productive beta chains. Entries are consolidated by CDR3 protein sequence, retaining the most common genes and DNA. The sample table holds 37,000 or so distinct CDR3 sequences, of which 5% to 6.5% were seen once. The ten top clones hold approximately 5% of the sample. Material: whole blood. The receptors were sampled from an adult who was a healthcare worker with PCR-confirmed SARS-CoV-2 infection or an uninfected control (not recorded which).

This clonotype has a count of ten or more. The CDR3 loop reads CASSISSYEQYF. DNA of the CDR3: TGCGCCAGCAGCATCAGTAGTTACGAGCAGTACTTC. The chain links TRBV5-1 to TRBJ2-7; D is unclear. Germline assignment: CDR1 SGHRS and CDR2 YFSETQ. The CDR3 is 12 residues long. V lost 4 bases, J lost 4 bases, and 9 bases lay in between.

This clonotype was seen a few times. This chain uses TRBV12-3 or TRBV12-4 with TRBJ2-1; D unclear. The CDR3 loop spans 12 amino acids. V was trimmed by 5 bases and J by 9 bases, leaving 11 bases between them. The CDR3 sequence: CASSPLVSEQFF. In nucleotides, the CDR3 is TGTGCCAGCAGTCCCCTAGTCAGTGAGCAGTTCTTC.

This clonotype was seen at least ten times. V gene TRBV4-1 combines with J gene TRBJ2-3; D gene uncertain. V was shortened by 4 bases and J by 5 bases, with 16 bases between the two germline ends. This CDR3 is built from 15 residues. Germline V lookup: CDR1 MGHRA, CDR2 YSYEKL. CDR3 DNA: TGCGCCAGCAGCCGGGATCACCGAGACGGAGATACGCAGTATTTT. As protein: CASSRDHRDGDTQYF.

The rearrangement joins TRBV3-1 to TRBJ2-1; D remains ambiguous. The CDR3 extends over 11 amino acids. Trimming shortened V by 0 bases and J by 9 bases, and 3 bases separated the two germline ends. The germline V gene has CDR1 LGHDT and CDR2 YNNKEL (reference sequence). The CDR3 DNA sequence: TGTGCCAGCAGCCAAGAGACTGAGCAGTTCTTC. Translating it yields CASSQETEQFF.

This clonotype was counted many times. The chain recombines TRBV5-4 with TRBJ2-3; 11 bases align to TRBD2. Germline CDR1 is SGHNT and CDR2 is YYREEE (reference sequence). This CDR3 is built from 15 residues. The J segment lost 3 bases and the V segment lost 2 bases, leaving 2 bases of the junction unmatched. In DNA form, the CDR3 reads TGTGCCAGCAGCTTTCGGACTAGCGGGACAGATACGCAGTATTTT. Translation gives CASSFRTSGTDTQYF. Drawing the rest from reference TRBV5-4 and TRBJ2-3, the complete variable domain is ETGVTQSPTHLIKTRGQQVTLRCSSQSGHNTVSWYQQALGQGPQFIFQYYREEENGRGNFPPRFSGLQFPNYSSELNVNALELDDSALYLCASSFRTSGTDTQYFGPGTRLTVL.

This clonotype was picked up many times. The V call is TRBV3-1, the J call TRBJ2-5; D remains unclear. Trimming left V 1 base short and J 4 bases short, with 10 bases between. The germline V gene encodes CDR1 LGHDT and CDR2 YNNKEL (reference sequence). The CDR3 consists of 14 residues. The CDR3 region has the DNA TGTGCCAGCAGCCAAGTGACCCCGGGAGAGACCCAGTACTTC. Residues: CASSQVTPGETQYF.

In this sample, this clonotype turned up a few times. The rearrangement uses TRBV10-3 and TRBJ2-3; D uncertain. The germline V and J ends were trimmed by 8 bases and 4 bases, with 19 bases remaining between them. The CDR3 runs to 15 residues. In germline, CDR1 is ENHRY, CDR2 SYGVKD. The CDR3 DNA follows: TGTGCCATCCGCGACCCCCGGTCGTGGGCAGATACGCAGTATTTT. Protein sequence: CAIRDPRSWADTQYF.

There are many counts of this clonotype. The chain uses TRBV5-1 and TRBJ1-2; 12 nucleotides align to TRBD1. The CDR3 is 14 amino acids. With 4 bases clipped from V and 8 bases from J, the junction kept 6 bases outside the gene matches. CDR1 and CDR2 (germline): SGHRS, YFSETQ. CDR3 sequence: CASSLGQGANGYTF. The CDR3 DNA sequence: TGCGCCAGCAGCCTGGGACAGGGGGCTAACGGCTACACCTTC.

This clonotype was picked up many times. One end of the junction is discordant with germline, which a read error may explain. The chain employs TRBV7-7 and TRBJ2-3, with D perhaps matching TRBD2 (6 bases). The CDR3 is 16 residues long. Germline CDR1 SSHAT, CDR2 FNYEAQ (reference sequence). CDR3 bases: TGTGCTAGCAGCTTAGGCGGGGCCGCTAGCACAGATACGCAGTATTTT. Its translation: CASSLGGAASTDTQYF.

This clonotype came up many times. The V and J genes are TRBV12-3 or TRBV12-4 and TRBJ2-1; D unclear. The V gene lost 5 bases and the J gene lost 6 bases, with 11 bases spanning the gap. The CDR3 covers 13 residues. CDR3 sequence reads: CASSQTAGNEQFF. The CDR3 DNA sequence: TGTGCCAGCAGTCAGACGGCCGGCAATGAGCAGTTCTTC.

The chain joins TRBV10-2 to TRBJ1-1; D is unresolved. V was trimmed by 4 bases and J by 5 bases, leaving 11 bases between them. Germline V gives CDR1 WSHSY, CDR2 SAAADI. The CDR3 totals 13 residues. The CDR3 loop is CASSGGRWTEAFF. Written as DNA, the CDR3 is TGCGCCAGCAGTGGAGGAAGGTGGACTGAAGCTTTCTTT.

This clonotype was recorded a few times. V usage is TRBV29-1 and J usage is TRBJ1-2; 7 bases match TRBD1. The junction had 5 bases not matched to a gene; V was cut back by 6 bases and J by 4 bases. The CDR3 loop spans 12 amino acids. Looked up from germline, CDR1 is SQVTM and CDR2 is ANQGSEA. CDR3 in DNA: TGCAGCGTCCAAAGGGGGCCCTATGGCTACACCTTC. The encoded protein is CSVQRGPYGYTF.

Many counts were recorded for this clonotype. J is TRBJ2-7 and V is TRBV20-1; D is unclear. CDR1 is DFQATT, CDR2 SNEGSKA, per germline (reference sequence). Trimming cost V 0 bases and J 2 bases, with 14 bases left between them. There are 15 residues in the CDR3. The CDR3 DNA reads as TGCAGTGCTAGAGATCCTCCTAGTTCACCCTACGAGCAGTACTTC. Its protein product is CSARDPPSSPYEQYF.

In this sample, this clonotype turned up a few times. The J gene is TRBJ2-1, the V gene TRBV29-1; D possibly corresponds to TRBD2 (6 bases). This CDR3 has 14 residues. In germline, CDR1 is SQVTM, CDR2 ANQGSEA. V shed 1 base and J shed 0 bases, with 7 bases lying between them. CDR3 in DNA: TGCAGCGTTGAAGTCGGGAGCTCCTACAATGAGCAGTTCTTC. It specifies CSVEVGSSYNEQFF.

This clonotype was observed at least ten times. The gene calls are TRBV25-1 and TRBJ1-4; D uncertain. The CDR3 totals 18 residues. Trimming left V 2 bases short and J 0 bases short, with 16 bases between. Germline V gene lookup returns CDR1 MGHDK and CDR2 SYGVNS. The CDR3 region has the DNA TGTGCCAGCAGTGAACCTTCCCTCAGATTGGCAACTAATGAAAAACTGTTTTTT. Amino acid sequence: CASSEPSLRLATNEKLFF. The variable domain in full, with the rest retrieved from reference TRBV25-1 and TRBJ1-4, is EADIYQTPRYLVIGTGKKITLECSQTMGHDKMYWYQQDPGMELHLIHYSYGVNSTEKGDLSSESTVSRIRTEHFPLTLESARPSHTSQYLCASSEPSLRLATNEKLFFGSGTQLSVL.

V gene TRBV6-1 combines with J gene TRBJ2-3; no clear D. Germline V CDR1 and CDR2: MNHNS, SASEGT. The CDR3 totals 15 residues. V was shortened by 7 bases and J by 2 bases, with 16 bases between the two germline ends. CDR3 in DNA: TGTGCCAGCACGAGTCACCCAACCCACACAGATACGCAGTATTTT. This translates into CASTSHPTHTDTQYF.

This clonotype was observed at least ten times. The CDR3 loop is CASSFSGRAKNIQYF. The DNA of the CDR3 is TGCGCCAGCAGCTTCAGCGGGAGAGCCAAAAACATTCAGTACTTC. The rearrangement joins TRBV5-1 to TRBJ2-4, with 8 bases lining up with TRBD2. Germline V gene lookup returns CDR1 SGHRS and CDR2 YFSETQ. The CDR3 contains 15 residues. After removal of 2 bases from V and 0 bases from J, the junction contained 1 base not matched to a gene.

This clonotype showed up many times. The V call is TRBV20-1, the J call TRBJ1-2, with 7 positions matching TRBD1. The ends lost 4 bases at V and 3 bases at J; junction bases unmatched: 8. The CDR3 contains 14 residues. Germline CDR1 and CDR2: DFQATT and SNEGSKA (reference sequence). The DNA of the CDR3 is TGCAGTGCTACAACAGGGGTAGTTGACTATGGCTACACCTTC. Protein sequence: CSATTGVVDYGYTF.

This clonotype came up a few times. This rearrangement joins TRBV19 to TRBJ2-1, with 7 positions matching TRBD1. The trim removed 7 bases at V and 4 bases at J, leaving 7 bases unmatched. The CDR3 runs to 14 residues. CDR1 and CDR2 (germline): LNHDA, SQIVND (reference sequence). The CDR3 spells CASKRQGGYNEQFF. CDR3 sequence (DNA): TGTGCCAGTAAGAGACAGGGTGGTTACAATGAGCAGTTCTTC. The full variable domain, completed using reference TRBV19 and TRBJ2-1, is DGGITQSPKYLFRKEGQNVTLSCEQNLNHDAMYWYRQDPGQGLRLIYYSQIVNDFQKGDIAEGYSVSREKKESFPLTVTSAQKNPTAFYLCASKRQGGYNEQFFGPGTRLTVL.

This clonotype was counted at least ten times. The chain uses TRBV28 and TRBJ2-3; D remains unclear. Per the germline V gene, CDR1 is MDHEN and CDR2 is SYDVKM. V dropped 4 bases and J dropped 0 bases, with 11 bases sitting between them. CDR3 length: 15 residues. CDR3: CASSYMDFSTDTQYF. Here the CDR3 DNA reads TGTGCCAGCAGTTACATGGATTTTAGCACAGATACGCAGTATTTT.

This clonotype showed up many times. The chain combines TRBV9 with TRBJ2-7, with 7 bases that match TRBD1. The CDR3 is made up of 15 amino acids. Germline V lookup: CDR1 SGDLS, CDR2 YYNGEE. V gave up 7 bases and J gave up 2 bases; unmatched junction bases: 12. The CDR3 bases are TGTGCCAGCGGCTTAGGGACAGATGCGGCCTACGAGCAGTACTTC. This codes for CASGLGTDAAYEQYF.

This clonotype has ten or more counts. This chain uses TRBV20-1 with TRBJ2-7, with a tentative D call TRBD1 (6 bases). CDR1 is DFQATT and CDR2 is SNEGSKA in the germline V gene (reference sequence). The CDR3 extends over 15 amino acids. V dropped 0 bases and J dropped 5 bases, with 17 bases sitting between them. CDR3 nucleotide sequence: TGCAGTGCTAGAGATGGTACAGGGTTCTTCCACGAGCAGTACTTC. Its protein is CSARDGTGFFHEQYF.